This TCR beta chain was recovered during a study of T cell responses to AZD1222 COVID-19 vaccine. About the research overall: Recipients boosted at about 4 weeks or about 12 weeks are pooled. Overall study results and limits: Among those given AZD1222, only five or six were seropositive at baseline. Across spike, vaccine-associated CD4 TCRs were found, dominant at 160-218 and 743-854. Targets within unmutated variant regions were reportedly found for nearly half of spike-specific TCRs.

V gave up 2 bases and J gave up 4 bases, with 14 bases separating them. CDR1 is SGHAT, CDR2 FQNNGV, per germline. This CDR3 is 15 amino acids long. The data were produced by immunoSEQ multiplex PCR, yet TCRdb's version contains in-frame clones alone and is incomplete. The sample carries some 140,000 clones, approximately 90% recorded once. Points on this clone: Antigen: not known.

J is TRBJ1-1 and V is TRBV11-2; TRBD1 might be the D (6 bases). Sequenced here: peripheral blood, sampled on day 0 of AZD1222 vaccination. This receptor was obtained from an adult in good health. DNA of the CDR3: TGTGCCAGCAGCTTAATGGGGGCGAGTACCACTGAAGCTTTCTTT. Its protein is CASSLMGASTTEAFF.